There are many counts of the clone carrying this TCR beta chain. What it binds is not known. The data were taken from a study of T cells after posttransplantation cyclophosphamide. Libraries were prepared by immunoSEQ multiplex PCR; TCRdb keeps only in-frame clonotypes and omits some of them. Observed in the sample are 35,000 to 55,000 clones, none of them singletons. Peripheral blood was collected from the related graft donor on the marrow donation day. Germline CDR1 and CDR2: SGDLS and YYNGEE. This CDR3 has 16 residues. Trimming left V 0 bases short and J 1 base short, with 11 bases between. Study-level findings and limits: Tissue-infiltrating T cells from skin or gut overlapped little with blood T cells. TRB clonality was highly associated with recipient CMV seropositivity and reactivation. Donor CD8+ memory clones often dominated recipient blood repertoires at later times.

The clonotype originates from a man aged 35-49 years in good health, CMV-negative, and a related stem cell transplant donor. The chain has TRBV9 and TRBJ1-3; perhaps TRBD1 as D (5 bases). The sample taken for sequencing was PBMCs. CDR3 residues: CASSVAAGSSGNTIYF. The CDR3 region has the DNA TGTGCCAGCAGCGTAGCCGCAGGGTCTTCTGGAAACACCATATATTTT.